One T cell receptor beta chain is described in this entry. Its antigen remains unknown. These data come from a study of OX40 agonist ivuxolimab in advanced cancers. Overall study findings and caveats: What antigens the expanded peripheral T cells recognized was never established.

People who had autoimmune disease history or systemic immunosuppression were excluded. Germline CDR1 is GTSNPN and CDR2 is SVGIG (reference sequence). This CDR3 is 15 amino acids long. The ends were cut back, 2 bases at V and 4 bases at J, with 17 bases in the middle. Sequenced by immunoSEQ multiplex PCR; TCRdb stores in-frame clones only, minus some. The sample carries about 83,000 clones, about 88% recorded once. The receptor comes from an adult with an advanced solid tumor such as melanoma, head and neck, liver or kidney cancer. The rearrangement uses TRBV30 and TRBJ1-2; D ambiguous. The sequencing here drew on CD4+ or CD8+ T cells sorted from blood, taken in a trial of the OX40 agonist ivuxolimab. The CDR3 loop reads CAWSQRQAPLYGYTF. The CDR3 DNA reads TGTGCCTGGAGTCAACGTCAGGCGCCCCTCTATGGCTACACCTTC.